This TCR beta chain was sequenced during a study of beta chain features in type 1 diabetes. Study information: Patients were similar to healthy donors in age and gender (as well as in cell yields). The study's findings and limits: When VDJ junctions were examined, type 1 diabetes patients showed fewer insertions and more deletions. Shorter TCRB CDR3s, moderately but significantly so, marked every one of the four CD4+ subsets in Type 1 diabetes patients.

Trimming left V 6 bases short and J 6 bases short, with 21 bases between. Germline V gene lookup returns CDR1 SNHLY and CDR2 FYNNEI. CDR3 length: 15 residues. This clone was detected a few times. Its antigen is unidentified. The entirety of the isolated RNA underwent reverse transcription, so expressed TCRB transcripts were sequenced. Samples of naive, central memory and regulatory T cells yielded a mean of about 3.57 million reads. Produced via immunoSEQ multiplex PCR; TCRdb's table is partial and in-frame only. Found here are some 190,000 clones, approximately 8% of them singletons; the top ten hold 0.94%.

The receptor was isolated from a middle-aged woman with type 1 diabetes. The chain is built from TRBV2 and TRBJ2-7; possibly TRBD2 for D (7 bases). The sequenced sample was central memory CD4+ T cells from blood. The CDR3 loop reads CASSLTREGGAEQYF. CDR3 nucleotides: TGTGCCAGCAGCCTCACCCGGGAAGGGGGGGCCGAGCAGTACTTC.